This T cell receptor beta chain was recorded in a study of blood T cell repertoires in COVID-19 (dated by TCRdb to the early 2020s). Looking at the study overall: Collaborator samples came from the United States, Italy and Spain and covered acute and convalescent phases of COVID-19. The prospective study material was composed of cDNA or gDNA derived from T cells, B-cell-depleted T cells, or PBMCs. Deeply sampled blood TCRbeta repertoires from subjects exposed to, actively infected with, or recovered from COVID-19 were included in the dataset. The repertoires were made available in a free public database intended to serve as a resource for research on the immune response to SARS-CoV-2. The samples were drawn from two sources: the first 160 participants of the ongoing ImmuneRACE study, and about 1,300 subjects contributed by 6 global collaborators. The sample metadata nearly always contained a de-identified subject ID, COVID-19 status, age in years and sex. Where HLA class I and class II types were available, the types were taken from metadata supplied by the sample provider, not from assay-based typing.

V drops 4 bases and J drops 5 bases, leaving 11 bases in between. From the germline V gene (reference sequence), CDR1 is MNHEY and CDR2 is SMNVEV. There are 13 amino acids in the CDR3, from cysteine to phenylalanine inclusive. Left in the record is the CDR3 DNA by itself, 39 bases read in frame from the first base. TCRbeta CDR3 regions were amplified from genomic DNA using the immunoSEQ Assay, a bias-controlled multiplex PCR. Per the source publication's procedure: The number of nucleated cells in each sample was estimated by amplification of reference gene primers within the assay. To quantify the absolute abundance of each unique TCRbeta CDR3 rearrangement, sequence reads were collapsed and filtered. Productive Simpson clonality was computed per sample as the square root of Simpson's diversity index over productive rearrangements. TCRdb mirrors the immuneACCESS table, restricted to in-frame sequences. Some clones are absent from its copies; in checked studies, under half trace to an unresolved V gene, and the reason for the others is unknown. For V, J and clone size, that table is used; D and trimming come from the DNA. Here the sample has 130,000 to 150,000 clones; over 85% occur a single time. Around 1.5% of the sample is held by the ten biggest clonotypes.

Broader findings and caveats from the paper: The quantity of clinical and demographic metadata differed by source and by participant and was supplied without curation.

With regard to this clone: It lacks a known antigen. No per-base quality is available; no much larger clone lies one base away.

Whole blood was collected in K2EDTA tubes by collaborating institutions according to the institutions' own protocols. Collaborator samples were shipped for TCRbeta analysis as frozen whole blood, isolated PBMCs, or DNA extracted from either sample type. Sequencing was carried out using peripheral blood. This clonotype was sampled from a human donor in a cohort sampled during active COVID-19. The chain links TRBV27 with TRBJ1-2; possibly the D gene is TRBD1, per 5 matching bases. The CDR3: CASSSNAGYGYTF. The DNA is TGTGCCAGCAGTTCAAACGCAGGGTATGGCTACACCTTC.